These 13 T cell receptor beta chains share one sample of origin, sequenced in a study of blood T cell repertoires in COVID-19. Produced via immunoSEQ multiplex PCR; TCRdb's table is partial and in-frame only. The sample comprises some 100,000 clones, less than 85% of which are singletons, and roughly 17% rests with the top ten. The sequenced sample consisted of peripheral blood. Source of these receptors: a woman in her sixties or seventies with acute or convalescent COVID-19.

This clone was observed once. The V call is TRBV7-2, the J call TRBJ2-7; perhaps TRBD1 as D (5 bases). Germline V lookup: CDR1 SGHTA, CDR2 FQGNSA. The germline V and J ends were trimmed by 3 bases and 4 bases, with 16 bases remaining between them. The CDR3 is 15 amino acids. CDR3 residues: CASSFPQGPRYEQYF. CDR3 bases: TGTGCCAGCAGCTTTCCCCAGGGTCCCAGGTACGAGCAGTACTTC.

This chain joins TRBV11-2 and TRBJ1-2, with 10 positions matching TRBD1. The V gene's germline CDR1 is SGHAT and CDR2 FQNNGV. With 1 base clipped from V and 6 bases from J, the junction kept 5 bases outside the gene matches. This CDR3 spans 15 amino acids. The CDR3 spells CASSLGGQGLDGYTF. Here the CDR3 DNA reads TGTGCCAGCAGCTTAGGGGGACAGGGGCTTGATGGCTACACCTTC.

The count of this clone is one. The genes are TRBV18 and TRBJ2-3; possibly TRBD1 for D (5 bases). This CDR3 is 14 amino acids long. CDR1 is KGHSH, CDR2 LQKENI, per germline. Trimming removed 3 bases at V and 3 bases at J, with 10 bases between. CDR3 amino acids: CASSPGLGTDTQYF. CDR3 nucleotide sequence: TGTGCCAGCTCACCGGGGCTGGGGACAGATACGCAGTATTTT.

CDR3: CASSIIGQTFNQPQHF. The CDR3 DNA sequence: TGTGCCAGTAGTATTATAGGACAAACTTTCAATCAGCCCCAGCATTTT. This rearrangement joins TRBV19 to TRBJ1-5, with a tentative D call TRBD1 (5 bases). The CDR3 runs 16 residues. Per germline, CDR1 LNHDA and CDR2 SQIVND (reference sequence). The V end was cut by 3 bases, the J end by 3 bases, with 15 bases between. The full variable domain, in which reference TRBV19 and TRBJ1-5 provide the parts outside the CDR3, is DGGITQSPKYLFRKEGQNVTLSCEQNLNHDAMYWYRQDPGQGLRLIYYSQIVNDFQKGDIAEGYSVSREKKESFPLTVTSAQKNPTAFYLCASSIIGQTFNQPQHFGDGTRLSIL.

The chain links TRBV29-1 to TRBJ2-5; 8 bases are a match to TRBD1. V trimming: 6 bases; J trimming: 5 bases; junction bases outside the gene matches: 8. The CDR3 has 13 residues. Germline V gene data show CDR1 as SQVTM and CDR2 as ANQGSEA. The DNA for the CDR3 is TGCAGCGTGGTAACCCACAGGGGGGAGACCCAGTACTTC. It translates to CSVVTHRGETQYF. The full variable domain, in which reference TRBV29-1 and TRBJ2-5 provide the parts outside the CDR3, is SAVISQKPSRDICQRGTSLTIQCQVDSQVTMMFWYRQQPGQSLTLIATANQGSEATYESGFVIDKFPISRPNLTFSTLTVSNMSPEDSSIYLCSVVTHRGETQYFGPGTRLLVL.

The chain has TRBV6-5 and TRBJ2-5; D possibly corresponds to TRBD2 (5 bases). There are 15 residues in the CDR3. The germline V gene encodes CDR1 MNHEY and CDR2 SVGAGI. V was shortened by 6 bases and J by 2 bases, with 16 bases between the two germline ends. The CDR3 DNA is TGTGCCAGCAGACTTCAGCCGGGATCTCAAGAGACCCAGTACTTC. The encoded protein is CASRLQPGSQETQYF.

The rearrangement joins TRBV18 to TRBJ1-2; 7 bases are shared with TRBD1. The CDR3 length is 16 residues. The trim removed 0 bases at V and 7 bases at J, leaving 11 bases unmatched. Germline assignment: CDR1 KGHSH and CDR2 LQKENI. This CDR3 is CASSPPSQGTFGGYTF. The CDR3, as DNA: TGTGCCAGCTCACCACCGTCACAGGGGACCTTCGGTGGCTACACCTTC.

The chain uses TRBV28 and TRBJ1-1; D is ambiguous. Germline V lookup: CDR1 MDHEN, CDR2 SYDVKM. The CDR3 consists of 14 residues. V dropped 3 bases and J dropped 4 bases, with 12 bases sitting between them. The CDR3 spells CASSFSGWSTEAFF. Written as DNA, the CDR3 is TGTGCCAGCAGTTTTTCGGGATGGAGCACTGAAGCTTTCTTT.

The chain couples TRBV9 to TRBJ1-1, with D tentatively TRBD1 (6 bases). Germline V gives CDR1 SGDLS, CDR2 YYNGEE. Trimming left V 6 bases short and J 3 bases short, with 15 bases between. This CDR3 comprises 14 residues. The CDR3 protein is CASTPGVRDTEAFF. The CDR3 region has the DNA TGTGCCAGCACGCCAGGGGTTAGGGACACTGAAGCTTTCTTT.

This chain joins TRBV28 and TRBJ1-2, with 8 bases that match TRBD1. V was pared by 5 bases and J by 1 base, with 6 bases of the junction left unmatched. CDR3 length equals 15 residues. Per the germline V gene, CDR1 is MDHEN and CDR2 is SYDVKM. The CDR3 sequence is CASSKGQGVNYGYTF. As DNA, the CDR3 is TGTGCCAGCAGTAAAGGACAGGGTGTTAACTATGGCTACACCTTC.

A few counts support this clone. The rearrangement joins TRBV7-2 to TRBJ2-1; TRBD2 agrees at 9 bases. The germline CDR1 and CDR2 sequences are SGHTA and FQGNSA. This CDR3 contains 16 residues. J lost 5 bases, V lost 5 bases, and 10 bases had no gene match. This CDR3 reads CASSLGGLAYHNEQFF. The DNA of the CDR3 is TGTGCCAGCAGCCTGGGGGGACTAGCATATCACAATGAGCAGTTCTTC.

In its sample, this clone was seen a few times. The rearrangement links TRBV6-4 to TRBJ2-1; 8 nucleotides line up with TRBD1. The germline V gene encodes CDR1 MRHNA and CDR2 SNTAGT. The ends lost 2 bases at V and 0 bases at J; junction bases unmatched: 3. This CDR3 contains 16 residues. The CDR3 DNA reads TGTGCCAGCAGTGACCTGACAGGGGCCTCCTACAATGAGCAGTTCTTC. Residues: CASSDLTGASYNEQFF.

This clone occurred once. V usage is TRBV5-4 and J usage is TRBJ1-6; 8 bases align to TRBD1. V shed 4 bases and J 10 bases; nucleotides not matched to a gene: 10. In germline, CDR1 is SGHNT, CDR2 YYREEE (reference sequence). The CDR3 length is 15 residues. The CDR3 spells CASSLRTGRDSPLHF. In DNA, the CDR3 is TGTGCCAGCAGCCTCCGGACAGGGAGGGACTCACCCCTCCACTTT.